Following are 6 T cell receptor beta chains from one sample sequenced in a study of blood T cell repertoires in COVID-19. Assay used: immunoSEQ multiplex PCR; TCRdb lists only in-frame clones, some missing. The sample records about 480,000 clones, 70% to 90% being singletons. The sequencing input was PBMCs or T cells enriched from blood (not recorded which). These receptors were obtained from a woman in her forties who had recovered from COVID-19.

V is TRBV5-1 and J is TRBJ2-3; 7 nucleotides align to TRBD2. V dropped 0 bases and J dropped 6; count of bases not matched to a gene: 4. Germline CDR1 is SGHRS and CDR2 is YFSETQ. The CDR3 loop spans 14 amino acids. The CDR3 spells CASSLAGRDDTQYF. CDR3 coding DNA: TGCGCCAGCAGCTTGGCGGGGAGGGACGATACGCAGTATTTT. Complete variable domain (other parts from reference TRBV5-1 and TRBJ2-3): KAGVTQTPRYLIKTRGQQVTLSCSPISGHRSVSWYQQTPGQGLQFLFEYFSETQRNKGNFPGRFSGRQFSNSRSEMNVSTLELGDSALYLCASSLAGRDDTQYFGPGTRLTVL.

The V and J genes are TRBV6-2 or TRBV6-3 and TRBJ1-5; TRBD1 aligns across 8 bases. CDR1 and CDR2 (germline): MNHEY, SVGEGT. The CDR3 has 18 residues. Germline trimming cut 6 bases from V and 3 bases from J; bases unmatched to any gene: 16. The CDR3 DNA sequence: TGTGCCAGCAGCGGACCGACGGACAGGGCCTTCCTCAATCAGCCCCAGCATTTT. This translates into CASSGPTDRAFLNQPQHF.

This rearrangement joins TRBV15 to TRBJ1-2; D uncertain. CDR3 size: 15 residues. V lost 0 bases and J lost 1, with 9 bases in between. The germline V gene encodes CDR1 LNHNV and CDR2 YYDKDF (reference sequence). For the CDR3, the DNA is TGTGCCACCAGCAGAGATCAACTCGGTAACTATGGCTACACCTTC. Protein product: CATSRDQLGNYGYTF.

The J gene is TRBJ2-1, the V gene TRBV30, with no clear D. Trimming left V 4 bases short and J 10 bases short, with 17 bases between. The CDR3 totals 13 residues. Per germline, CDR1 GTSNPN and CDR2 SVGIG (reference sequence). CDR3 sequence (DNA): TGTGCCTGGACCCCCGGTGACGGAGACGAGCAGTTCTTC. Amino acids: CAWTPGDGDEQFF. Full variable domain (missing parts from reference TRBV30 and TRBJ2-1): SQTIHQWPATLVQPVGSPLSLECTVEGTSNPNLYWYRQAAGRGLQLLFYSVGIGQISSEVPQNLSASRPQDRQFILSSKKLLLSDSGFYLCAWTPGDGDEQFFGPGTRLTVL.

V gene TRBV19 combines with J gene TRBJ1-2, with 8 bases matching TRBD1. CDR1 is LNHDA, CDR2 SQIVND, per germline (reference sequence). V lost 6 bases and J lost 8; bases outside the gene matches: 8. The CDR3 runs 13 residues. CDR3 loop: CASRKDRGYGYTF. The CDR3 DNA reads TGTGCCAGTAGGAAAGACAGGGGTTACGGCTACACCTTC.

The rearrangement links TRBV7-2 to TRBJ2-1, with 7 positions matching TRBD1. Looked up from germline, CDR1 is SGHTA and CDR2 is FQGNSA. Trimming removed 2 bases from V and 3 bases from J; junction bases left unmatched: 4. This CDR3 comprises 15 residues. The CDR3 sequence: CASSLSGDSYNEQFF. The CDR3 DNA sequence: TGTGCCAGCAGCTTATCAGGGGACAGCTACAATGAGCAGTTCTTC.